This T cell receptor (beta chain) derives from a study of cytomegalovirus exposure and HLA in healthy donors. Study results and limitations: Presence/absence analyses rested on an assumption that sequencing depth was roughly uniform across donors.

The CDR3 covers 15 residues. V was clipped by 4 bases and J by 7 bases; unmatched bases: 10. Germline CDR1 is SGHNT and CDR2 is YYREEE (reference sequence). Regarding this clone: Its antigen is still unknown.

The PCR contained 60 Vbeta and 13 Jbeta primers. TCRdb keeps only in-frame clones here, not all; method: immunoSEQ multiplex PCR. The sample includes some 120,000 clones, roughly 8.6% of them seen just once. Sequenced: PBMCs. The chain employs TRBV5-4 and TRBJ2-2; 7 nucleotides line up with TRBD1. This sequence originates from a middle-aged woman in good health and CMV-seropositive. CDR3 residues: CASSKNRGRGGELFF. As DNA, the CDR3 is TGTGCCAGCAGCAAGAACAGGGGTAGAGGCGGGGAGCTGTTTTTT.